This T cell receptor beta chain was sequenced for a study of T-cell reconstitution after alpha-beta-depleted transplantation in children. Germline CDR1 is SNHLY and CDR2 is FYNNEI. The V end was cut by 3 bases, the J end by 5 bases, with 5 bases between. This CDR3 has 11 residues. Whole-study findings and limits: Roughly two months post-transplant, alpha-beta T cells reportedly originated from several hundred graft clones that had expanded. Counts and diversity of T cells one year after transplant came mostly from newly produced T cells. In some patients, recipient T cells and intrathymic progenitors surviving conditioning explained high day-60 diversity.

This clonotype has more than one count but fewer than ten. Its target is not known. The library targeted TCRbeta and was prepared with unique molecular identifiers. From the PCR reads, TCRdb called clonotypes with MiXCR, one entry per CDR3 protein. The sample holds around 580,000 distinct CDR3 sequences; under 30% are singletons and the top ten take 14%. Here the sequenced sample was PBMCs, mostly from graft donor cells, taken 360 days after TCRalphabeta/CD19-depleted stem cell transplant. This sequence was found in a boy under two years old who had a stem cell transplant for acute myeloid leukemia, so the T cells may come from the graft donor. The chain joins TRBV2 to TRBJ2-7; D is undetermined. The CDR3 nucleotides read TGTGCCAGCAGTGAGGGAAACGAGCAGTACGTC. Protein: CASSEGNEQYV.